This T cell receptor (beta chain) is from a study of T cells of healthy individuals. Germline CDR1 MNHEY, CDR2 SVGAGI. V was pared by 2 bases and J by 8 bases, with 10 bases between. The CDR3 runs to 13 residues. TCRdb reprocessed the 5' RACE reads via MiXCR and lists one record per CDR3 protein. Here the sample spans about 53,000 distinct CDR3 sequences, approximately 14% being singletons. This clonotype was seen ten or more times. The chain has TRBV6-5 and TRBJ2-1; a possible D gene is TRBD2 (5 bases). This receptor was identified in a human donor in good health. The DNA of the CDR3 is TGTGCCAGCAGTTACAGGGTTAGCGATGAGCAGTTCTTC. Its translation: CASSYRVSDEQFF.